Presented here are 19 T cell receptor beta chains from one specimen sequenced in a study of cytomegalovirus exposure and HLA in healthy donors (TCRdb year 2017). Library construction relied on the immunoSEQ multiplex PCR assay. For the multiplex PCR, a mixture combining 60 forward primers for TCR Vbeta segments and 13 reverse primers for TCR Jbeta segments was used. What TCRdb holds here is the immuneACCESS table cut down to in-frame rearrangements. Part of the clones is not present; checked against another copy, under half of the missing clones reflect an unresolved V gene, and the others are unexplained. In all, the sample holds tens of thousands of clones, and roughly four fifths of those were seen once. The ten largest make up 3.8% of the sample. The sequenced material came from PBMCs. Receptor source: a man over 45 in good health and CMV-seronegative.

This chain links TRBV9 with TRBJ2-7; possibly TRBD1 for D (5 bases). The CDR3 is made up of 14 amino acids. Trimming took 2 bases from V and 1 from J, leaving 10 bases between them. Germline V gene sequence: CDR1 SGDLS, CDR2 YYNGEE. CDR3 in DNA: TGTGCCAGCAGCGTGACGGACATTTCCTACGAGCAGTACTTC. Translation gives CASSVTDISYEQYF. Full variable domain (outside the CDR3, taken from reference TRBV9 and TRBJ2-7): DSGVTQTPKHLITATGQRVTLRCSPRSGDLSVYWYQQSLDQGLQFLIQYYNGEERAKGNILERFSAQQFPDLHSELNLSSLELGDSALYFCASSVTDISYEQYFGPGTRLTVT.

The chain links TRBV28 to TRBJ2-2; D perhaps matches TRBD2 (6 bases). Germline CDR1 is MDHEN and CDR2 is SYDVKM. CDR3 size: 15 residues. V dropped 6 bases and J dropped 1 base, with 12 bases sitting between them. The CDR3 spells CASRPISGNTGELFF. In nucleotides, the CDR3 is TGTGCCAGCAGACCCATTAGCGGGAACACCGGGGAGCTGTTTTTT.

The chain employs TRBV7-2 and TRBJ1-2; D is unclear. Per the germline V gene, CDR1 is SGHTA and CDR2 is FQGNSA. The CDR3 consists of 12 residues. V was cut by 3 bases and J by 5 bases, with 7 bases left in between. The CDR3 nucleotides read TGTGCCAGCAGCTTGACGGGGTATGGCTACACCTTC. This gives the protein CASSLTGYGYTF.

CDR3 nucleotide sequence: TGTGCCAGCAGCTTTCACCCCAAGGGACAGGGGGAAAAACTGTTTTTT. It encodes CASSFHPKGQGEKLFF. The chain joins TRBV5-4 to TRBJ1-4; 10 bases align to TRBD1. CDR1 and CDR2 from the germline V gene are SGHNT and YYREEE (reference sequence). The CDR3 loop spans 16 amino acids. Unmatched junction bases numbered 9, after V lost 2 bases and J lost 8 bases.

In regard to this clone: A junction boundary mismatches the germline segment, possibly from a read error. The CDR3 is CASSFDQGVGQLFF. CDR3 coding DNA: TGTGCCAGCAGTTTTGATCAGGGGGTCGGGCAGCTGTTTTTT. J is TRBJ2-2 and V is TRBV27, with TRBD1 matching 7 bases. The CDR3 contains 14 residues. The germline V gene has CDR1 MNHEY and CDR2 SMNVEV (reference sequence).

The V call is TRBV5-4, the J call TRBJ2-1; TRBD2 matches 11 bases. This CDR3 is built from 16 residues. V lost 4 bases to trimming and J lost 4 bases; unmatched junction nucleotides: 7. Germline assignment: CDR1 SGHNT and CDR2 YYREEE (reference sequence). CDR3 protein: CASSRMGTSGYNEQFF. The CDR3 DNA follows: TGTGCCAGCAGCCGGATGGGGACTAGCGGATACAATGAGCAGTTCTTC.

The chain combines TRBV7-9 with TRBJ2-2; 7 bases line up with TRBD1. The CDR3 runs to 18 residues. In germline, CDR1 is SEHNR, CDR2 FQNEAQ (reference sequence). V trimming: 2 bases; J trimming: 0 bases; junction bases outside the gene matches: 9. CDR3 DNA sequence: TGTGCCAGCAGCTTAAGGGGGCCCTCACCATCGAACACCGGGGAGCTGTTTTTT. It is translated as CASSLRGPSPSNTGELFF. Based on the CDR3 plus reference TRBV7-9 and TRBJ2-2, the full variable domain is DTGVSQNPRHKITKRGQNVTFRCDPISEHNRLYWYRQTLGQGPEFLTYFQNEAQLEKSRLLSDRFSAERPKGSFSTLEIQRTEQGDSAMYLCASSLRGPSPSNTGELFFGEGSRLTVL.

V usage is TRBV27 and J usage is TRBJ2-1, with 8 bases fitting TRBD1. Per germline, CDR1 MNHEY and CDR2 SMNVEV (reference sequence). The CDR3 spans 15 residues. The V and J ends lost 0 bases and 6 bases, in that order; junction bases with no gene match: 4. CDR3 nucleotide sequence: TGTGCCAGCAGTTTATCGGGGACAGGCGGCAATGAGCAGTTCTTC. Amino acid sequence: CASSLSGTGGNEQFF.

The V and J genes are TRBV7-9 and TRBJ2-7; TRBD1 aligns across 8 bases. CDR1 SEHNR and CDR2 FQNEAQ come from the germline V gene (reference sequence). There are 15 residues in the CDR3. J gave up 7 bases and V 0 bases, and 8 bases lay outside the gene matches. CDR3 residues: CASSLAYRGSSEQYF. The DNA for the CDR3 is TGTGCCAGCAGCTTAGCGTACAGGGGGTCTAGTGAGCAGTACTTC.

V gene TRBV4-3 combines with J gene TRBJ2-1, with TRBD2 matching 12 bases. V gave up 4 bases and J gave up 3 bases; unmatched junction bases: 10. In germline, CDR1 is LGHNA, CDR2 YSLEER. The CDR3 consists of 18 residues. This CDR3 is CASSPGSSGRVDYNEQFF. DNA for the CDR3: TGCGCCAGCAGCCCCGGGTCTAGCGGGAGGGTCGACTACAATGAGCAGTTCTTC.

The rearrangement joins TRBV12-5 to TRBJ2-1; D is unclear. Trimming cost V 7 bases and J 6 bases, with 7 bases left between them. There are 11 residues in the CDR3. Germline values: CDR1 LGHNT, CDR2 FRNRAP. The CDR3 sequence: CASALSNEQFF. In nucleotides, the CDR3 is TGTGCTAGTGCCCTCTCCAATGAGCAGTTCTTC.

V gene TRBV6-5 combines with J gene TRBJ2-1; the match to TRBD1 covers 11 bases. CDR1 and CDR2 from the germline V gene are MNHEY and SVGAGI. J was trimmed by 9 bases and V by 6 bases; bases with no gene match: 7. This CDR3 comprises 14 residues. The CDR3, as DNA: TGTGCCAGCAGGGGGGGACAGGGGGTTGGTGAGCAGTTCTTC. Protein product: CASRGGQGVGEQFF.

In DNA form, the CDR3 reads TGTGCCAGCAGTAGACAGGGAAATCAGCCCCAGCATTTT. Encoded protein: CASSRQGNQPQHF. The chain carries TRBV6-6 and TRBJ1-5, with 7 nucleotides matching TRBD1. This CDR3 is built from 13 residues. After removal of 5 bases from V and 4 bases from J, the junction contained 2 bases not matched to a gene. CDR1 and CDR2 (germline): MNHNY, SVGAGI (reference sequence).

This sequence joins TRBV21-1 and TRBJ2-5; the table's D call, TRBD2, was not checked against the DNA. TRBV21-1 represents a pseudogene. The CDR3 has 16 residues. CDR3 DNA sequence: TGTGCCAGCAGCAAAGCGCTAGCGGGAGGGGAGGAGACCCAGTACTTC. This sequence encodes CASSKALAGGEETQYF.

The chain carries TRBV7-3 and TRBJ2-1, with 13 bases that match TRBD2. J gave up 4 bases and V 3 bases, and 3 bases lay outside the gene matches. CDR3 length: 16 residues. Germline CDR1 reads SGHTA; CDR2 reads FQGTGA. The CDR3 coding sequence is TGTGCCAGCAGCTTGACTAGCGGGAGGTCTTACAATGAGCAGTTCTTC. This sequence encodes CASSLTSGRSYNEQFF.

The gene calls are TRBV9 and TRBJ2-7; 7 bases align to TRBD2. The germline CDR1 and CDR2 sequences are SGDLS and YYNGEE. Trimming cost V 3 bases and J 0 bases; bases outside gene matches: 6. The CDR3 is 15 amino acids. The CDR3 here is CASSAGGVGSYEQYF. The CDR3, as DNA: TGTGCCAGCAGCGCGGGGGGAGTAGGCTCCTACGAGCAGTACTTC.

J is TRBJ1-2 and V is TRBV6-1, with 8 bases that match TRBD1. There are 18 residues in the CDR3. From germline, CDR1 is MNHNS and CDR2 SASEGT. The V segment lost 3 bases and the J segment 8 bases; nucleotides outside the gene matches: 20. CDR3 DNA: TGTGCCAGCAGTGAGGACAGGGCAGCTTCGAATAGGGTACGGGGCTACACCTTC. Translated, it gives CASSEDRAASNRVRGYTF.

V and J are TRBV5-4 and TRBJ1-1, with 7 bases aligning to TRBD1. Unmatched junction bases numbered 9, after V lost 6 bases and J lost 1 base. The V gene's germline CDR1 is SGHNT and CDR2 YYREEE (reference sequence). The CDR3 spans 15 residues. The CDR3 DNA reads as TGTGCCAGCACCCCGACCGGGACAGAGAACACTGAAGCTTTCTTT. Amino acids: CASTPTGTENTEAFF. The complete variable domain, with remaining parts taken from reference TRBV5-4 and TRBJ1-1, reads ETGVTQSPTHLIKTRGQQVTLRCSSQSGHNTVSWYQQALGQGPQFIFQYYREEENGRGNFPPRFSGLQFPNYSSELNVNALELDDSALYLCASTPTGTENTEAFFGQGTRLTVV.

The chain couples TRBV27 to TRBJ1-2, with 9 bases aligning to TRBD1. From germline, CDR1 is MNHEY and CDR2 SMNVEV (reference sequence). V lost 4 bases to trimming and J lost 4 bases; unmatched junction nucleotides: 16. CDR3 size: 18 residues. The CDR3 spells CASSSGGQGPSPLYGYTF. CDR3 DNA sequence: TGTGCCAGCAGTTCGGGGGGACAGGGCCCTAGCCCCCTCTATGGCTACACCTTC.